The rows below give T cell receptor beta chains drawn from one sample of a study of regulatory T cells in long-lasting Graves disease. MiXCR was run by TCRdb on the multiplex PCR reads, yielding one entry per CDR3 protein. This table holds about 610,000 distinct CDR3 sequences, roughly 16% found once. These same records also appear under a second study, on T cells in Graves' hyperthyroidism and ophthalmopathy.

Sequenced here: peripheral blood mononuclear cells (PBMCs), sampled at new diagnosis, from a patient treated with antithyroid drugs. These receptors came from a man between 18 and 29 years old with Graves disease. The CDR3 runs from the conserved cysteine through the conserved F or W. Only some rows state a clone size, as once, few, many or a class for expanded clones.

>TRBV2|NA
CASTPNPGQFYGYTF
>TRBV9|NA
CASSEGDGSYEQYF
>TRBV29-1|many
CSVTSGFNQPQHF
>TRBV27|few
CASVSLGKTNEQFF
>TRBV30|few
CAWSRTSGRPSSSYNEQFF
>TRBV28|many
CASSPYWPSEQYF
>TRBV25-1|NA
CASSGIQQGSSYEQYF
>TRBV20-1|NA
CSARSGRELETQYF
>TRBV28|NA
CASSDGQGAGEQYF
>TRBV5-1|NA
CASSLAAKDTQYF
>TRBV7-2|many
CASSSRQGAGEQYF
>TRBV5-1|many
CASSLEVGTTDTQYF
>TRBV27|many
CASSADVYKNIQYF
>TRBV5-5|few
CASSLQGSGPPQHF
>TRBV20-1|many
CSARASGHSNQPQHF
>TRBV9|few
CASSVFGEDSPLHF
>TRBV4-1|few
CASSQEGGPIGYTF
>TRBV7-9|many
CASSLERLRVGETQYF
>TRBV27|few
CASSFARRSEAFF
>TRBV12-5|few
CASGPGAGGTNTEAFF
>TRBV15|NA
CATSSPDRYGNTIYF
>TRBV2|many
CASRLETDTQYF
>TRBV11-2|many
CASSYLAGEIEQFF
>TRBV7-2|many
CASSFFGRVNEQFF
>TRBV11-3|NA
CASSRVLAAPNEQFF
>TRBV20-1|few
CSARDLDTNYGYTF
>TRBV28|many
CASSSPSSGSSNEQFF
>TRBV28|NA
CASSQRMGGFGTGELFF
>TRBV2|many
CASSYGDSNQPQHF
>TRBV20-1|few
CSASRGAHTEAFF
>TRBV12-3/TRBV12-4|many
CASKGSSNQPQHF
>TRBV6-1|many
CASSLLGTSSYNEQFF
>TRBV20-1|few
CSARDRRLAGGGSTYNEQFF
>TRBV5-1|few
CASSRTESYNEQFF
>TRBV20-1|many
CSARGLTGGPTDTQYF
>TRBV7-2|many
CASSLGVHSYNEQFF
>TRBV5-1|NA
CASSFSVGARDGYTF
>TRBV20-1|few
CSGSGGVYNEQFF
>TRBV5-1|few
CASNLVPQETQYF
>TRBV7-2|many
CASSPWGAENYEQYF
>TRBV2|few
CASSEVGTQETQYF
>TRBV5-1|many
CASKRGGQGDYEQYF
>TRBV28|many
CASSETGTSGTYEQYF
>TRBV20-1|NA
CSGAGTSDEQYF
>TRBV6-2/TRBV6-3|NA
CASSSTYYEQYF
>TRBV7-8|NA
CASSLVGTSEQSF
>TRBV19|few
CASSIGGSGFNEQFF
>TRBV4-2|NA
CASSPQALDTQYF
>TRBV7-9|few
CASSPWTGESEKLFF
>TRBV13|many
CASSPSEGENEQFF
>TRBV30|NA
CAWNRQGPNTGELFF
>TRBV11-2|many
CASSLRTRGNTGELFF
>TRBV30|many
CAWRSGVSSYNEQFF
>TRBV5-1|many
CASGGGPGMADTQYF